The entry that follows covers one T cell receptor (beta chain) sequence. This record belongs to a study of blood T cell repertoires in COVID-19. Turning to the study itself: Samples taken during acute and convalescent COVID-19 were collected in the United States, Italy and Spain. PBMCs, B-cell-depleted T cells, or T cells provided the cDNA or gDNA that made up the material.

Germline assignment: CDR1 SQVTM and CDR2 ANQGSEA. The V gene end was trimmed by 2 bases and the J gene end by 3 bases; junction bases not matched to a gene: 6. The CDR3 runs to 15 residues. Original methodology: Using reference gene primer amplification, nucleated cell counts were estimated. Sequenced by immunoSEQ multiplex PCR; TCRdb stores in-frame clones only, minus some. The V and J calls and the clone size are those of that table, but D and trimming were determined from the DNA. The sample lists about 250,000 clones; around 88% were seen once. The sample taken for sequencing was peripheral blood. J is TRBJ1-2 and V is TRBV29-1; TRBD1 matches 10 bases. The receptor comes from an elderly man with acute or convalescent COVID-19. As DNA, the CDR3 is TGCAGCGTTGAACAGCAGGACAGGGGGGACTATGGCTACACCTTC. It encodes CSVEQQDRGDYGYTF.